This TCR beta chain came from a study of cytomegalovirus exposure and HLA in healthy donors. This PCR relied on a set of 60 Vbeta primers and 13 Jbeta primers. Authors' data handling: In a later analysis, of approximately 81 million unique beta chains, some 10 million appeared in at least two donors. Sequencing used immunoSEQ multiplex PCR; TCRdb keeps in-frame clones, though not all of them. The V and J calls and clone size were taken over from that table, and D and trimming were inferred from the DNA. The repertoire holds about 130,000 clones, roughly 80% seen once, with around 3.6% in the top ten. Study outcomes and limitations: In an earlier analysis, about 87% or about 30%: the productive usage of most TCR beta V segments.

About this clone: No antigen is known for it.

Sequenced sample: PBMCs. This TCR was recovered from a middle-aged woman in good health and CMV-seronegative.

This CDR3 reads CASSRPGQGVIEQYF. CDR3 DNA: TGTGCCAGCAGCCGGCCGGGACAGGGGGTGATCGAGCAGTACTTC. The V gene is TRBV14, the J gene TRBJ2-7, with TRBD1 matching 11 bases. Germline V gene data show CDR1 as SGHDN and CDR2 as FVKESK. The CDR3 is 15 residues long. With V trimmed by 4 bases and J by 6 bases, 8 bases remained unmatched.